This T cell receptor beta chain is drawn from a study of control samples from healthy donors and cancer patients. Trimming cost V 1 base and J 8 bases, with 11 bases left between them. This CDR3 has 13 residues. Germline CDR1 is KGHSH and CDR2 is LQKENI. Profiling relied on immunoSEQ multiplex PCR, and the TCRdb table lists in-frame clones only, not all of them. The table has roughly 100,000 clones, around 88% seen once. The chain links TRBV18 to TRBJ1-2; D unclear. The specimen was PBMCs. The TCR originated in a man aged 55-75 years with lung cancer. Here the CDR3 reads CASSPRGSEGYTF. In DNA form, the CDR3 reads TGTGCCAGCTCACCACGTGGCAGTGAGGGCTACACCTTC.